The clone carrying this TCR beta chain was seen a few times. The antigen remains undetermined. The ends were cut back, 0 bases at V and 0 bases at J, with 3 bases in the middle. Per the germline V gene, CDR1 is SGDLS and CDR2 is YYNGEE. This CDR3 comprises 14 residues. The data are from a study of PD-1 blockade in classical Hodgkin lymphoma. Study-wide results and caveats: Some patients started nivolumab under 1 year after ASCT, and they were excluded.

Regarding time point: cycle 4 day 1 (C4D1), after less than 7 weeks of nivolumab. All the patients suffered relapse after autologous stem cell transplantation, and brentuximab vedotin exposure differed. Patients showed best responses of complete response, partial response or progressive disease. Profiled with immunoSEQ multiplex PCR; TCRdb holds only in-frame clones, not every one. This sample has tens of thousands of clones, with over 75% found just once. This chain uses TRBV9 with TRBJ1-4; D is uncertain. The sample consisted of peripheral blood mononuclear cells (PBMCs), taken before the fourth cycle of nivolumab. The TCR originated in a human donor with classical Hodgkin lymphoma. The CDR3 here is CASSVESTNEKLFF. The DNA of the CDR3 is TGTGCCAGCAGCGTAGAGTCAACTAATGAAAAACTGTTTTTT.